This T cell receptor beta chain was captured in a study of T cells after posttransplantation cyclophosphamide. Concerning this clone: Antigen unknown.

Study-wide results and limits: Skin or GI-infiltrating T cells shared few TRB sequences with blood. Donor-recipient repertoire similarity was low at 1-2 months, rising over year one. TRB clonality was highly associated with recipient CMV seropositivity and reactivation.

CDR1 and CDR2 from the germline V gene are SGHTS and YDEGEE. The CDR3 runs to 15 residues. V was shortened by 4 bases and J by 6 bases, with 18 bases between the two germline ends. Treatment was busulfan-fludarabine conditioning, a marrow graft, and cyclophosphamide on days +3 and +4. Profiling relied on immunoSEQ multiplex PCR, and the TCRdb table lists in-frame clones only, not all of them. The table shows about 42,000 clones, with 80% to 95% occurring only once. The receptor was derived from a male patient in his sixties who received an allogeneic stem cell transplant from a related donor and was CMV-positive. Some T cells may have come from the graft donor. V is TRBV5-8 and J is TRBJ2-3; a weak D match, TRBD1 (6 bases). Sequencing was performed on PBMCs, taken around 60 days after allogeneic stem cell transplant with posttransplant cyclophosphamide. CDR3: CASSLGQMFTDTQYF. The CDR3 DNA sequence: TGTGCCAGCAGCCTAGGACAGATGTTCACGGATACGCAGTATTTT.